This T cell receptor beta chain was captured in a study of response to subunit inactivated influenza vaccine. Each CDR3 protein is one row after TCRdb ran MiXCR on the RT-PCR reads. Of approximately 500,000 distinct CDR3 sequences in the sample, approximately 20% are singletons; the top ten hold around 2.8%. This clonotype was recorded a few times. Germline V gene sequence: CDR1 SGDLS, CDR2 YYNGEE. V lost 1 base, J lost 0 bases, and 6 bases stayed unmatched. The CDR3 consists of 18 residues. These same data were also listed under a study on T cells expressing NK-cell markers. This second report adds: Production of TCR beta cDNA relied on 5'RACE template switching with UMIs. Of CD8+ T cells, roughly 1.0-7.0% belonged to dominant NKG2C+ clonotypes in roughly 6 donors.

This chain connects TRBV9 to TRBJ2-1; TRBD2 agrees at 11 bases. The sequenced sample was CD4+ T cells sorted from PBMCs, obtained less than 13 days after vaccination. The sequence was obtained from a man aged 50 to 60 who received an inactivated influenza vaccine. CDR3 protein: CASSVRLAGGSSYNEQFF. CDR3 nucleotides: TGTGCCAGCAGCGTAAGGCTAGCGGGGGGAAGCTCCTACAATGAGCAGTTCTTC.